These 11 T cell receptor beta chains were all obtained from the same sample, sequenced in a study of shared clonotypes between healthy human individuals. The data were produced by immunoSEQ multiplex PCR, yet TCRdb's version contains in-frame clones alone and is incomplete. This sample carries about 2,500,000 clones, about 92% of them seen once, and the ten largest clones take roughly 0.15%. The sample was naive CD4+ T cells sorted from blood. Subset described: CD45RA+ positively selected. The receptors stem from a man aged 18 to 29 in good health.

In DNA, the CDR3 is TGTGCCAGTAGTATCACCCCCCGACAGGGGGGAAGAGAAAAACTGTTTTTT. Protein sequence: CASSITPRQGGREKLFF. This chain uses TRBV19 with TRBJ1-4; TRBD1 agrees at 9 bases. With 3 bases clipped from V and 8 bases from J, the junction kept 13 bases outside the gene matches. The CDR3 consists of 17 residues. CDR1 LNHDA and CDR2 SQIVND come from the germline V gene (reference sequence).

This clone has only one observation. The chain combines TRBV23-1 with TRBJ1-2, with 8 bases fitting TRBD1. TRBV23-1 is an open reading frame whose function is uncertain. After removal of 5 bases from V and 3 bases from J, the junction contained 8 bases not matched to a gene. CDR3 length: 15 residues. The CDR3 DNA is TGCGCCAGCAGTGACCAACCGGGACAGGACTATGGCTACACCTTC. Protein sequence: CASSDQPGQDYGYTF.

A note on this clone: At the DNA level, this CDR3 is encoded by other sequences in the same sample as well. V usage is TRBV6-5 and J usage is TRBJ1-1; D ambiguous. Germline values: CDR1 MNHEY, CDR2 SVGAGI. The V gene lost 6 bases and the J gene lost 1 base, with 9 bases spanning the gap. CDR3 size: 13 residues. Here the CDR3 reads CASRGGENTEAFF. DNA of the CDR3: TGTGCCAGCAGAGGCGGGGAGAACACTGAAGCTTTCTTT.

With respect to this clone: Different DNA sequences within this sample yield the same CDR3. This chain's CDR3 is CAWSGQNTEAFF. The CDR3 nucleotides read TGTGCCTGGAGTGGGCAGAACACTGAAGCTTTCTTT. The chain recombines TRBV30 with TRBJ1-1; D gene unclear. This CDR3 is built from 12 residues. Germline CDR1 GTSNPN, CDR2 SVGIG (reference sequence). Trimming removed 1 base at V and 1 base at J, with 4 bases between.

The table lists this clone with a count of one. The CDR3 loop is CASRYPGTSGNEQFF. The CDR3 DNA is TGTGCCAGCAGATACCCCGGGACTAGCGGAAACGAGCAGTTCTTC. V usage is TRBV6-6 and J usage is TRBJ2-1, with TRBD2 identical over 11 bases. Germline CDR1 is MNHNY and CDR2 is SVGAGI (reference sequence). Trimming cost V 6 bases and J 10 bases; bases outside gene matches: 11. The CDR3 length is 15 residues.

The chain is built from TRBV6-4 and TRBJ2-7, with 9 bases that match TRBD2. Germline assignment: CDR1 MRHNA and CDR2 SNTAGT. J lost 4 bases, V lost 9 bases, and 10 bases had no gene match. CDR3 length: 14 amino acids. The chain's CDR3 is CARGISGSSYEQYF. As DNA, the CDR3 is TGTGCCAGAGGGATTAGCGGGAGTTCTTACGAGCAGTACTTC.

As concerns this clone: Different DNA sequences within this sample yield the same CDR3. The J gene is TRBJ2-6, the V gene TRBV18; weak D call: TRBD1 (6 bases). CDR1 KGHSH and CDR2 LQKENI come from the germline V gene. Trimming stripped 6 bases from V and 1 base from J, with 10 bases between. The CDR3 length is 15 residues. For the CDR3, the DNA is TGTGCCAGCTCGCCTACAGGGTCTGGGGCCAACGTCCTGACTTTC. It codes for CASSPTGSGANVLTF.

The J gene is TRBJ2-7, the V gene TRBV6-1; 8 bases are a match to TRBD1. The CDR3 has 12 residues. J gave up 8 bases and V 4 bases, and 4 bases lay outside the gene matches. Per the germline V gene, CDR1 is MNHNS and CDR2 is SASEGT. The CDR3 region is CASSGGQGKQYF. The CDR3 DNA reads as TGTGCCAGCAGTGGCGGACAGGGAAAGCAGTACTTC.

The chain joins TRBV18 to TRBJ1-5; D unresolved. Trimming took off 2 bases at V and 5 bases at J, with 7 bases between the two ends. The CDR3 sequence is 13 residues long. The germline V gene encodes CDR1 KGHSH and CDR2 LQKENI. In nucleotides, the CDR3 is TGTGCCAGCTCACCAACCCCGGATCAGCCCCAGCATTTT. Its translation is CASSPTPDQPQHF.

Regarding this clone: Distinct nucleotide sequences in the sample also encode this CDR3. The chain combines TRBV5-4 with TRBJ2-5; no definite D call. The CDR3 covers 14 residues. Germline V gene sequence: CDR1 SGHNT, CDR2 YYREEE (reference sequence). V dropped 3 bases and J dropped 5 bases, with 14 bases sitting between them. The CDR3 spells CASSSPGLGETQYF. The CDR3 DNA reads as TGTGCCAGCAGCTCCCCCGGGCTAGGGGAGACCCAGTACTTC.

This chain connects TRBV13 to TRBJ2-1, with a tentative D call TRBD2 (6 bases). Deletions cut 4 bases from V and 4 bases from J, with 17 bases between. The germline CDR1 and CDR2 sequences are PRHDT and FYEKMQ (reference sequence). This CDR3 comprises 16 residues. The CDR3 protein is CASSSFGTYLYNEQFF. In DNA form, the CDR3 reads TGTGCCAGCAGCTCCTTCGGGACTTACCTTTACAATGAGCAGTTCTTC.